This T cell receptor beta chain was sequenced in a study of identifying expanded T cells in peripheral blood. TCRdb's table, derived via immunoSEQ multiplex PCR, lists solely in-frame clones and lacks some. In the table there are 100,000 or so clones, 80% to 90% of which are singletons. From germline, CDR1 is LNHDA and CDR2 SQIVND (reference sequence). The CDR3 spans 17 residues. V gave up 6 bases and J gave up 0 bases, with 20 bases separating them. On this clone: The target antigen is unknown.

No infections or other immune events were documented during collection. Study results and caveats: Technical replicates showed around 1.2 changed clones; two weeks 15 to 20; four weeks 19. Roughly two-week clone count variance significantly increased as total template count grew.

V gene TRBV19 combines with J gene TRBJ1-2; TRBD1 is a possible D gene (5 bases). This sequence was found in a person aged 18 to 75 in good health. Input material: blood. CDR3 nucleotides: TGTGCCAGTAGCCCACCCTATTACAGGACCCCTAACTATGGCTACACCTTC. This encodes CASSPPYYRTPNYGYTF.